The sequence of this T cell receptor beta chain was determined in a study of T cell repertoires in cytomegalovirus infection. Study results and limitations: CMV-specific HLA-C-restricted TCR beta clonotypes dominated the ex vivo response.

Trimming shortened V by 2 bases and J by 5 bases, and 6 bases separated the two germline ends. Germline values: CDR1 MNHNS, CDR2 SASEGT. The CDR3 has 13 amino acids. Regarding this clonotype: As yet, its antigen is unknown.

TCRdb redid the calling of the reads with MiXCR, one entry per CDR3 protein. Of about 160,000 distinct CDR3 sequences in the sample, under 20% were seen once. The sequence was obtained from a human donor in good health (CMV status not recorded). Some clones in this sample may be carry-over from other donors' samples. The rearrangement joins TRBV6-1 to TRBJ2-2; no reliable D call. Sequences were obtained from CD8+ T cells from PBMCs. The CDR3 loop is CASSERETGELFF. The CDR3 nucleotides are TGTGCCAGCAGTGAAAGGGAAACCGGGGAGCTGTTTTTT.